The next 3 T cell receptor beta chains were all read from a single sample in a study of CD8 T cells in ankylosing spondylitis. In TCRdb, the 5' RACE reads were re-called with MiXCR into one record per CDR3 protein. The sample lists under 55,000 distinct CDR3 sequences, 7.4% seen once, with over 6.5% in the top ten. Input material: blood, either unsorted or a sorted T cell fraction (not recorded which). These receptors all stem from a female donor with ankylosing spondylitis or in good health (not recorded which).

The V gene is TRBV29-1, the J gene TRBJ1-1, with TRBD1 as a possible D gene (5 bases). V dropped 7 bases and J dropped 0 bases, with 12 bases sitting between them. The CDR3 runs 13 residues. CDR1 and CDR2 from the germline V gene are SQVTM and ANQGSEA. The CDR3 coding sequence is TGCAGCGCCGGCCCAGGGCTGAACACTGAAGCTTTCTTT. Protein sequence: CSAGPGLNTEAFF. Full variable domain (rest looked up from reference TRBV29-1 and TRBJ1-1): SAVISQKPSRDICQRGTSLTIQCQVDSQVTMMFWYRQQPGQSLTLIATANQGSEATYESGFVIDKFPISRPNLTFSTLTVSNMSPEDSSIYLCSAGPGLNTEAFFGQGTRLTVV.

This clonotype was detected a few times. The gene calls are TRBV7-9 and TRBJ1-1; D is ambiguous. The CDR3 is made up of 14 amino acids. Trimming removed 7 bases at V and 0 bases at J, with 12 bases between. Germline CDR1 is SEHNR and CDR2 is FQNEAQ (reference sequence). Here the CDR3 DNA reads TGTGCCAGCAAGCTTAGTACAGTGAACACTGAAGCTTTCTTT. It translates to CASKLSTVNTEAFF.

This clonotype has a count of ten or more. The chain has TRBV5-1 and TRBJ1-1; D remains ambiguous. The germline CDR1 and CDR2 sequences are SGHRS and YFSETQ. Between the trimmed V and J ends, which lost 6 bases and 0 bases, there was a span of 12 bases. This CDR3 has 14 amino acids. This CDR3 is CASTLGQLNTEAFF. CDR3 nucleotide sequence: TGCGCCAGCACCCTTGGTCAGCTGAACACTGAAGCTTTCTTT. The variable domain in full, completed from reference TRBV5-1 and TRBJ1-1, reads KAGVTQTPRYLIKTRGQQVTLSCSPISGHRSVSWYQQTPGQGLQFLFEYFSETQRNKGNFPGRFSGRQFSNSRSEMNVSTLELGDSALYLCASTLGQLNTEAFFGQGTRLTVV.